This T cell receptor (beta chain) appears in the sequencing data of a study of cytomegalovirus exposure and HLA in healthy donors. The germline gives CDR1 LNHDA, CDR2 SQIVND (reference sequence). The CDR3 length is 14 residues. Trimming cost V 3 bases and J 2 bases, with 11 bases left between them. Broader study findings: Cytomegalovirus status was reportedly diagnosed by the classifier with high sensitivity and specificity.

Of note for this clone: Its antigen is not known.

The PCR was carried out with 60 Vbeta primers and 13 Jbeta primers. Under the authors' procedure: A follow-up analysis tallied about 88 million unique TCR beta chains, some 11 million shared. Generated by immunoSEQ multiplex PCR, the TCRdb table keeps only in-frame clones and is missing some. The V and J calls and clone size were taken over from that table, and D and trimming were inferred from the DNA. The profile covers roughly 80,000 clones, with 67% appearing a single time and 6.9% taken by the ten largest. The source is a woman aged 50 to 60 in good health and CMV-seropositive. The specimen sequenced was PBMCs. V is TRBV19 and J is TRBJ2-7; TRBD1 is a possible D gene (5 bases). CDR3 bases: TGTGCCAGTAGTATCGACTCGGACACCTACGAGCAGTACTTC. It specifies CASSIDSDTYEQYF.